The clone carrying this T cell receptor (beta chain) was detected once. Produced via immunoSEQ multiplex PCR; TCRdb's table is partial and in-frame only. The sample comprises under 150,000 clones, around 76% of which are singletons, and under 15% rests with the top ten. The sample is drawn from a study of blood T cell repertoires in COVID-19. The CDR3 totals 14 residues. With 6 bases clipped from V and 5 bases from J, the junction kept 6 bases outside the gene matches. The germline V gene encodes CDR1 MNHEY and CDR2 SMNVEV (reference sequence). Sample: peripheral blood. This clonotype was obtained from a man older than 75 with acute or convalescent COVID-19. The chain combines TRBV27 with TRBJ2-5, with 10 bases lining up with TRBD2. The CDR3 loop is CASRALGLAETQYF. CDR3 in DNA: TGTGCCAGCAGGGCTTTGGGACTAGCGGAGACCCAGTACTTC.